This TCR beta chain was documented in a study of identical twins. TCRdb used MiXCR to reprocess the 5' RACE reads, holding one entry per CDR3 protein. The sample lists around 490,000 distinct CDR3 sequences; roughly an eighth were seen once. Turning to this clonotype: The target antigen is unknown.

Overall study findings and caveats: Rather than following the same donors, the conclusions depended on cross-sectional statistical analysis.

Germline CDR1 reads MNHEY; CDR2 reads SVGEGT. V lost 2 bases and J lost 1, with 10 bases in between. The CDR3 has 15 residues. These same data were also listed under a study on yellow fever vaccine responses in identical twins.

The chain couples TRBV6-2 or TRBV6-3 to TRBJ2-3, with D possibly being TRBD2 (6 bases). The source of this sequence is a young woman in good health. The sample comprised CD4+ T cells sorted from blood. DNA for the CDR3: TGTGCCAGCAGTTACGGCGGGGAGCGCACAGATACGCAGTATTTT. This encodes CASSYGGERTDTQYF.